Described below is a single T cell receptor (beta chain) sequence and its context. The antigen is not known. Deletions cut 8 bases from V and 2 bases from J, with 13 bases between. Looked up from germline, CDR1 is SQVTM and CDR2 is ANQGSEA. The CDR3 is made up of 12 amino acids. The authors amplified TCR beta CDR3 regions from RNA transcripts. An initial RT-PCR round employing HTBI primers preceded a second-round multiplex PCR. TCRdb itself ran the multiplex PCR reads through MiXCR, one entry per CDR3 protein. Of hundreds of thousands of distinct CDR3 sequences listed, 40% are singletons. These data belong to a study of Graves' ophthalmopathy and Graves' hyperthyroidism. Study-wide findings and caveats: Thyroid clonotypes that were expanded above 0.001 frequency mostly also appeared in blood.

Orbital computed tomography, together with clinical symptoms, serum thyroxine, TRAb and thyroid ultrasound, was used for diagnosis. The sequenced sample consisted of peripheral blood. The V gene is TRBV29-1, the J gene TRBJ2-7; weak D call: TRBD2 (6 bases). The receptor was derived from an adult man with Graves' ophthalmopathy. The CDR3 bases are TGCAGCCAAGCGGAGGGGACCTACGAGCAGTACTTC. This gives the protein CSQAEGTYEQYF.